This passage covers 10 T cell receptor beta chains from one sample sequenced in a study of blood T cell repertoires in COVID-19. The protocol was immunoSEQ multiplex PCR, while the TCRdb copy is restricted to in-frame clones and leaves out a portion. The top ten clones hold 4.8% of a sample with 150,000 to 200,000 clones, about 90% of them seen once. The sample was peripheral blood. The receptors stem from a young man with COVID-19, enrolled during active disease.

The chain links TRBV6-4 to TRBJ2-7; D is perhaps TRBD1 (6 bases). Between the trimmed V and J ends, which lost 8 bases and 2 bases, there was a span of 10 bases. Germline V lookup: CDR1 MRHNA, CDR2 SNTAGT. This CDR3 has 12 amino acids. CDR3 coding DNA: TGTGCCAGCTCAGGGGACCCCTACGAGCAGTACTTC. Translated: CASSGDPYEQYF.

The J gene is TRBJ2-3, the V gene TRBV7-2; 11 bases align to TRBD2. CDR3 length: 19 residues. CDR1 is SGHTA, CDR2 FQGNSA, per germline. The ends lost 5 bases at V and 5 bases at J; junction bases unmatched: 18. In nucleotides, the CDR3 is TGTGCCAGCAGCGGAATACTAGCGGGGGCCTTCACTCGGGGAGATACGCAGTATTTT. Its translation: CASSGILAGAFTRGDTQYF. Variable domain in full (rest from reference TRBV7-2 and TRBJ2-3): GAGVSQSPSNKVTEKGKDVELRCDPISGHTALYWYRQSLGQGLEFLIYFQGNSAPDKSGLPSDRFSAERTGGSVSTLTIQRTQQEDSAVYLCASSGILAGAFTRGDTQYFGPGTRLTVL.

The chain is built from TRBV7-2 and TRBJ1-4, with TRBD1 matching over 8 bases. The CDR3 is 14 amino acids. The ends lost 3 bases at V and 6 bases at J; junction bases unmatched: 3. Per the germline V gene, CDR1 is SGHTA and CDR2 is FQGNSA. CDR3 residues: CASSFAGGDEKLFF. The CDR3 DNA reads TGTGCCAGCAGCTTTGCAGGGGGCGATGAAAAACTGTTTTTT.

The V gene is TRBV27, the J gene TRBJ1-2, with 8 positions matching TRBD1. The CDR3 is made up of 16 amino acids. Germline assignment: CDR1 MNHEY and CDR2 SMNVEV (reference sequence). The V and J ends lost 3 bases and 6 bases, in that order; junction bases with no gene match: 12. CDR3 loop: CASSLAPRDRLDGYTF. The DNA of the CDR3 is TGTGCCAGCAGTTTGGCCCCCCGGGACAGGCTTGATGGCTACACCTTC.

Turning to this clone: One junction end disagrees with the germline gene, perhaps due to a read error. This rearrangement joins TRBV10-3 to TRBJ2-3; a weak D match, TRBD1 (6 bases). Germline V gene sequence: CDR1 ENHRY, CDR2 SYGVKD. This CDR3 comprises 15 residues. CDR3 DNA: TGTGCCATCAGTACCCGGACAGCCAGCACAGATATGCAGTATTTT. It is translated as CAISTRTASTDMQYF.

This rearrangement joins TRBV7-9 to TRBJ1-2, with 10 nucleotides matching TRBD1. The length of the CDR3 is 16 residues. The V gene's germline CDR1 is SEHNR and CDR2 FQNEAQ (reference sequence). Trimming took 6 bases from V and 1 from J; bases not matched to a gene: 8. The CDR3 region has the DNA TGTGCCAGCAGGGAGGACAGGGGGACGCATAACTATGGCTACACCTTC. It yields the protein CASREDRGTHNYGYTF.

The CDR3 DNA follows: TGTGCCAGCTCACCTACTATGGACAGGATGAGAAGGGATGGCTACACCTTC. This codes for CASSPTMDRMRRDGYTF. The rearrangement uses TRBV18 and TRBJ1-2; TRBD1 matches 7 bases. The CDR3 contains 17 residues. CDR1 and CDR2 (germline): KGHSH, LQKENI. The V segment lost 3 bases and the J segment 6 bases; nucleotides outside the gene matches: 16.

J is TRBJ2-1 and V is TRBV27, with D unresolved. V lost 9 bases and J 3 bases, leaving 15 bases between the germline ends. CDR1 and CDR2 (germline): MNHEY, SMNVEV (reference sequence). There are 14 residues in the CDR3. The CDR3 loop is CASSRSPNYNEQFF. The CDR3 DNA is TGTGCCAGTTCCAGGTCCCCTAACTACAATGAGCAGTTCTTC.

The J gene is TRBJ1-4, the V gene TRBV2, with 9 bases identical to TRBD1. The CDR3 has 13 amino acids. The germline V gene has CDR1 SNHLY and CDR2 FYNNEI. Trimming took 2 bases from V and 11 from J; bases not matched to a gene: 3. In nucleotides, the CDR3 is TGTGCCAGCAGTGAACAAGGACAGGGGAAACTGTTTTTT. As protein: CASSEQGQGKLFF.

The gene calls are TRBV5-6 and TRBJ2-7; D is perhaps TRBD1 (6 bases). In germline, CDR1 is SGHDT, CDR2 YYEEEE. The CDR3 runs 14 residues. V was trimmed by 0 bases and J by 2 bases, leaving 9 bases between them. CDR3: CASSLAGTTYEQYF. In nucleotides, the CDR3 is TGTGCCAGCAGCTTGGCGGGGACAACCTACGAGCAGTACTTC.